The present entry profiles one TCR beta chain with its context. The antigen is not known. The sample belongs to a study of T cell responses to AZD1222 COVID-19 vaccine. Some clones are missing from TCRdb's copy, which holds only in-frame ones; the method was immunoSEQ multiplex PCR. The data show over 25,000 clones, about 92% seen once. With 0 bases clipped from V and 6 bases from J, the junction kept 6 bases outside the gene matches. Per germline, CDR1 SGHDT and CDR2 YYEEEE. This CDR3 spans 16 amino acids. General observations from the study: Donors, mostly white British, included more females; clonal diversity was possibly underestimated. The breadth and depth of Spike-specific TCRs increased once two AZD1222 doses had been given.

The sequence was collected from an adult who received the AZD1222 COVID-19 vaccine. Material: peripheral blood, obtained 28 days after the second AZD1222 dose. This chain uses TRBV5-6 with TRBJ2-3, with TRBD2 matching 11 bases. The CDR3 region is CASSLVSSGRLDTQYF. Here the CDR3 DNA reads TGTGCCAGCAGCTTGGTGTCTAGCGGGAGGCTGGATACGCAGTATTTT.